This T cell receptor (beta chain) was obtained from a study of cytomegalovirus exposure and HLA in healthy donors. There are 17 residues in the CDR3. The ends were cut back, 4 bases at V and 4 bases at J, with 20 bases in the middle. From germline, CDR1 is MNHEY and CDR2 SMNVEV (reference sequence). Study outcomes and limitations: The study recorded 150 to 200 TCR beta chains that were cytomegalovirus-associated.

Measured with immunoSEQ multiplex PCR; TCRdb has only the in-frame clones, and not every one. The sample lists some 250,000 clones, 86% occurring once. As regards this clone: Its cognate antigen is unknown.

This receptor was identified in a woman in her 30s in good health and CMV-seropositive. Sequencing was carried out using PBMCs. The chain recombines TRBV27 with TRBJ2-4; D unclear. In DNA form, the CDR3 reads TGTGCCAGCAGTTCCCGATCAAGATCGACACGTAAAAACATTCAGTACTTC. It codes for CASSSRSRSTRKNIQYF.